A single sample is the source of the 22 T cell receptor beta chains below, sequenced in a study of T cell responses to AZD1222 COVID-19 vaccine. Clones were sequenced by immunoSEQ multiplex PCR, and TCRdb holds only the in-frame ones, with some missing. This sample has 100,000 to 150,000 clones, with about nine tenths found just once. The material was peripheral blood, obtained on day 0 of AZD1222 vaccination. The source is an adult in good health.

Here the CDR3 reads CASSYGNGANEKLFF. The CDR3 DNA is TGTGCCAGCAGTTACGGGAATGGGGCTAATGAAAAACTGTTTTTT. V usage is TRBV6-5 and J usage is TRBJ1-4; D remains ambiguous. Germline loops: CDR1 MNHEY, CDR2 SVGAGI. This CDR3 has 15 residues. With 2 bases removed from V and 3 bases from J, the gap between germline ends came to 10 bases.

V usage is TRBV6-5 and J usage is TRBJ1-2, with a tentative D call TRBD1 (6 bases). The CDR3 is 14 residues long. V was clipped by 7 bases and J by 5 bases, with 17 bases between them. Germline V gene sequence: CDR1 MNHEY, CDR2 SVGAGI. The chain's CDR3 is CASTQGGGSYGYTF. As DNA, the CDR3 is TGTGCCAGCACCCAAGGAGGGGGATCGTATGGCTACACCTTC.

This chain connects TRBV12-5 to TRBJ2-1; 9 bases are a match to TRBD1. Trimming at V came to 6 bases and at J to 6 bases, leaving 12 bases not matched to a gene. Germline loops: CDR1 LGHNT, CDR2 FRNRAP. CDR3 length: 16 residues. Written as DNA, the CDR3 is TGTGCTAGTGGACCCCGGACAGGGGTGTTCGCCAATGAGCAGTTCTTC. It is translated as CASGPRTGVFANEQFF. The full variable domain, its missing parts supplied by reference TRBV12-5 and TRBJ2-1, is DARVTQTPRHKVTEMGQEVTMRCQPILGHNTVFWYRQTMMQGLELLAYFRNRAPLDDSGMPKDRFSAEMPDATLATLKIQPSEPRDSAVYFCASGPRTGVFANEQFFGPGTRLTVL.

The V and J genes are TRBV27 and TRBJ1-2, with D perhaps TRBD1 (6 bases). This CDR3 is 13 amino acids long. Germline CDR1 and CDR2: MNHEY and SMNVEV (reference sequence). The V and J ends lost 7 bases and 2 bases respectively, with 11 bases between them. CDR3 sequence: CASTDSLNYGYTF. Written as DNA, the CDR3 is TGTGCCAGCACGGACAGCCTAAACTATGGCTACACCTTC.

The genes are TRBV4-3 and TRBJ1-1, with D unclear. The CDR3 is 14 amino acids. Trimming stripped 0 bases from V and 2 bases from J, with 7 bases between. Germline V gene data show CDR1 as LGHNA and CDR2 as YSLEER. The CDR3 DNA reads TGCGCCAGCAGCCAAGACGTAGACAACACTGAAGCTTTCTTT. This codes for CASSQDVDNTEAFF.

The CDR3 sequence: CASSFSGRYDEQYF. In nucleotides, the CDR3 is TGTGCCAGCAGTTTTAGCGGGAGGTATGACGAGCAGTACTTC. The V call is TRBV27, the J call TRBJ2-7, with TRBD2 identical over 10 bases. Losses at the gene ends were 3 bases for V and 5 bases for J; bases not matched to a gene: 4. The V gene's germline CDR1 is MNHEY and CDR2 SMNVEV (reference sequence). The CDR3 has 14 amino acids.

The chain couples TRBV2 to TRBJ1-2; D is ambiguous. The CDR3 covers 13 residues. V lost 8 bases and J 4 bases, leaving 14 bases between the germline ends. Germline V gives CDR1 SNHLY, CDR2 FYNNEI. For the CDR3, the DNA is TGTGCCAGCCTCGTCAATCCGGCCTATGGCTACACCTTC. This encodes CASLVNPAYGYTF.

This sequence joins TRBV7-9 and TRBJ2-5; maybe TRBD2 (6 bases). CDR3 length equals 13 residues. CDR1 is SEHNR and CDR2 is FQNEAQ in the germline V gene (reference sequence). Trimming took 6 bases from V and 5 from J, leaving 13 bases between them. CDR3 residues: CASSGDLMETQYF. In DNA form, the CDR3 reads TGTGCCAGCAGTGGGGACTTAATGGAGACCCAGTACTTC.

The rearrangement links TRBV6-2 or TRBV6-3 to TRBJ2-7; unclear D gene. The CDR3 has 16 amino acids. V dropped 2 bases and J dropped 3 bases, with 17 bases sitting between them. Germline CDR1 is MNHEY and CDR2 is SVGEGT. CDR3 region: CASSYDGASIHYEQYF. In nucleotides, the CDR3 is TGTGCCAGCAGTTACGACGGAGCCAGCATCCACTACGAGCAGTACTTC.

Notes on this clone: A much more abundant neighbour one base away suggests this may be a read error. The chain carries TRBV6-2 or TRBV6-3 and TRBJ2-5; D is ambiguous. This CDR3 spans 11 amino acids. The V and J ends lost 4 bases and 5 bases respectively, with 5 bases between them. Germline-derived CDR1 and CDR2 are MNHEY and SVGEGT. In DNA form, the CDR3 reads TGTGCCAGCAGTTCCCATGAGACCCAGTACTTC. It yields the protein CASSSHETQYF.

This clone was seen just once. The chain employs TRBV7-9 and TRBJ2-1, with TRBD2 matching over 8 bases. This CDR3 contains 17 residues. The V gene end was trimmed by 1 base and the J gene end by 2 bases; junction bases not matched to a gene: 7. CDR1 and CDR2 (germline): SEHNR, FQNEAQ (reference sequence). The CDR3 nucleotides are TGTGCCAGCAGCTTAGTTGGGGTAGCGGGGACCTACAATGAGCAGTTCTTC. Protein product: CASSLVGVAGTYNEQFF.

The V gene is TRBV5-5, the J gene TRBJ2-1; D remains unclear. Looked up from germline, CDR1 is SGHKS and CDR2 is YYEKEE (reference sequence). This CDR3 is built from 11 residues. Trimming removed 4 bases at V and 10 bases at J, with 9 bases between. This CDR3 reads CASSHLEEQFF. DNA for the CDR3: TGTGCCAGCAGCCACCTAGAGGAGCAGTTCTTC.

In its sample, this clone was seen once. The J gene is TRBJ2-1, the V gene TRBV4-2, with 14 bases aligning to TRBD2. V trimming: 0 bases; J trimming: 8 bases; junction bases outside the gene matches: 3. CDR1 is LGHNA and CDR2 is YNFKEQ in the germline V gene. The length of the CDR3 is 16 residues. The CDR3 DNA is TGTGCCAGCAGCCAAGAGGGGACTAGCGGGGGTGATGAGCAGTTCTTC. Translation: CASSQEGTSGGDEQFF.

The J gene is TRBJ2-1, the V gene TRBV5-6, with TRBD2 identical over 10 bases. This CDR3 region has 16 residues. Losses at the gene ends were 0 bases for V and 6 bases for J; bases not matched to a gene: 6. The germline CDR1 and CDR2 sequences are SGHDT and YYEEEE. This chain's CDR3 is CASSLASGGAFNEQFF. Written as DNA, the CDR3 is TGTGCCAGCAGCTTGGCAAGCGGGGGGGCGTTCAATGAGCAGTTCTTC.

This clone has a handful of counts. The J gene is TRBJ1-5, the V gene TRBV19; no definite D call. The V end lost 3 bases, the J end lost 0 bases, and 12 bases lay between the germline ends. Germline V gives CDR1 LNHDA, CDR2 SQIVND (reference sequence). The CDR3 covers 16 residues. Here the CDR3 reads CASSMTRLNSNQPQHF. The CDR3 DNA reads as TGTGCCAGTAGTATGACACGGCTGAATAGCAATCAGCCCCAGCATTTT.

The CDR3 loop is CASGRETQYF. The DNA of the CDR3 is TGTGCCAGCGGCAGGGAGACCCAGTACTTC. The V gene is TRBV6-5, the J gene TRBJ2-5; no clear D gene. Germline V gene sequence: CDR1 MNHEY, CDR2 SVGAGI. The CDR3 covers 10 residues. The V end was cut by 8 bases, the J end by 5 bases, with 6 bases between.

V and J are TRBV24-1 and TRBJ2-1; D ambiguous. The CDR3 has 15 amino acids. The germline gives CDR1 KGHDR, CDR2 SFDVKD. V was shortened by 0 bases and J by 0 bases, with 5 bases between the two germline ends. The CDR3 region has the DNA TGTGCCACCAGTGATTTGTCGTACTCCTACAATGAGCAGTTCTTC. It encodes CATSDLSYSYNEQFF.

The gene calls are TRBV28 and TRBJ2-7; D ambiguous. This CDR3 spans 12 amino acids. Germline CDR1 and CDR2: MDHEN and SYDVKM. Trimming removed 5 bases at V and 3 bases at J, with 8 bases between. The CDR3 DNA follows: TGTGCCAGCAGTCGTTCAGGCTACGAGCAGTACTTC. Translated, it gives CASSRSGYEQYF.

CDR3: CASSLTGSGYGYTF. CDR3 nucleotides: TGTGCCAGCAGCTTGACAGGTAGCGGCTATGGCTACACCTTC. The chain employs TRBV13 and TRBJ1-2; the D gene is possibly TRBD1 (6 bases). The ends were cut back, 3 bases at V and 4 bases at J, with 12 bases in the middle. The germline V gene encodes CDR1 PRHDT and CDR2 FYEKMQ (reference sequence). There are 14 residues in the CDR3.

The chain is built from TRBV4-3 and TRBJ2-1; 9 bases map to TRBD1. The CDR3 has 16 residues. J gave up 9 bases and V 4 bases, and 13 bases lay outside the gene matches. CDR1 is LGHNA and CDR2 is YSLEER in the germline V gene. CDR3 nucleotides: TGCGCCAGCAGCCCACACTACCAGGACAGGGGCTTTGAGCAGTTCTTC. Translation gives CASSPHYQDRGFEQFF.

The rearrangement joins TRBV19 to TRBJ1-1; no clear D. Germline CDR1 is LNHDA and CDR2 is SQIVND (reference sequence). This CDR3 spans 11 amino acids. The ends were cut back, 7 bases at V and 1 base at J, with 4 bases in the middle. The CDR3 loop reads CASTGNTEAFF. The CDR3 region has the DNA TGTGCCAGTACTGGGAACACTGAAGCTTTCTTT. Variable domain in full (rest from reference TRBV19 and TRBJ1-1): DGGITQSPKYLFRKEGQNVTLSCEQNLNHDAMYWYRQDPGQGLRLIYYSQIVNDFQKGDIAEGYSVSREKKESFPLTVTSAQKNPTAFYLCASTGNTEAFFGQGTRLTVV.

CDR3 DNA sequence: TGTGCCAGCAGCTGGGCCGAGGGATCAGGAGACATTCAGTACTTC. This codes for CASSWAEGSGDIQYF. This chain links TRBV5-4 with TRBJ2-4; perhaps TRBD2 as D (5 bases). V dropped 3 bases and J dropped 8 bases, with 18 bases sitting between them. Germline CDR1 is SGHNT and CDR2 is YYREEE (reference sequence). The CDR3 runs to 15 residues.